A single sample is the source of the 20 T cell receptor beta chains below, sequenced in a study of regulatory and conventional T cells in RAG deficiency. Generated by immunoSEQ multiplex PCR, the TCRdb table keeps only in-frame clones and is missing some. The repertoire holds fewer than 40,000 clones, approximately 96% seen once, with roughly 0.32% in the top ten. Genomic DNA came from blood conventional CD4+ T cells gated CD25-low CD127-high. These same data were also listed under a study on regulatory T cells. In that study: Amplification used 52 TRBV primers and 13 TRBJ primers.

Input material: CD25- CD4+ T cells sorted from blood. Receptor source: a human donor in good health.

The chain is built from TRBV10-3 and TRBJ1-2, with 8 bases that match TRBD1. From germline, CDR1 is ENHRY and CDR2 SYGVKD. The CDR3 has 17 amino acids. V shed 3 bases and J 0 bases; nucleotides not matched to a gene: 9. This CDR3 reads CAISDLDRGWSNYGYTF. CDR3 coding DNA: TGTGCCATCAGTGACCTCGACAGGGGTTGGTCTAACTATGGCTACACCTTC.

The V and J genes are TRBV11-3 and TRBJ2-7; tentative D call: TRBD2 (5 bases). V gave up 5 bases and J gave up 2 bases, with 7 bases separating them. The germline V gene has CDR1 SGHNT and CDR2 YENEEA. This CDR3 spans 12 amino acids. The CDR3 DNA reads as TGTGCCAGCAGCCCCGGGACCTACGAGCAGTACTTC. Its translation is CASSPGTYEQYF.

The rearrangement links TRBV25-1 to TRBJ1-1; 8 bases map to TRBD1. The CDR3 is made up of 16 amino acids. The trim removed 4 bases at V and 0 bases at J, leaving 7 bases unmatched. From germline, CDR1 is MGHDK and CDR2 SYGVNS. The CDR3 reads CASSGDRGLVNTEAFF. Written as DNA, the CDR3 is TGTGCCAGCAGTGGCGACAGGGGATTGGTGAACACTGAAGCTTTCTTT.

The chain joins TRBV29-1 to TRBJ2-3; 7 bases are shared with TRBD2. CDR1 is SQVTM and CDR2 is ANQGSEA in the germline V gene. This CDR3 has 14 amino acids. V dropped 4 bases and J dropped 0; count of bases not matched to a gene: 4. CDR3 sequence: CSVAAGDSTDTQYF. The CDR3 nucleotides are TGCAGCGTTGCGGCGGGAGATAGCACAGATACGCAGTATTTT.

The CDR3 DNA follows: TGTGCCAGCAGTCGACCCGGGACAGGAGGCAATGAGCAGTTCTTC. As protein: CASSRPGTGGNEQFF. The genes are TRBV5-5 and TRBJ2-1; 8 nucleotides match TRBD1. V gave up 5 bases and J gave up 6 bases; unmatched junction bases: 10. Germline CDR1 is SGHKS and CDR2 is YYEKEE (reference sequence). This CDR3 has 15 residues. Full variable domain (remainder filled in from reference TRBV5-5 and TRBJ2-1): DAGVTQSPTHLIKTRGQQVTLRCSPISGHKSVSWYQQVLGQGPQFIFQYYEKEERGRGNFPDRFSARQFPNYSSELNVNALLLGDSALYLCASSRPGTGGNEQFFGPGTRLTVL.

This chain links TRBV19 with TRBJ2-3, with 11 bases matching TRBD1. The V gene's germline CDR1 is LNHDA and CDR2 SQIVND (reference sequence). The CDR3 is 17 residues long. V lost 4 bases, J lost 8 bases, and 14 bases stayed unmatched. The CDR3 sequence is CASSTSRDRGLMGTQYF. The CDR3 bases are TGTGCCAGTAGTACTTCCCGGGACAGGGGGTTAATGGGTACGCAGTATTTT. Filled out from reference TRBV19 and TRBJ2-3, the complete variable domain reads DGGITQSPKYLFRKEGQNVTLSCEQNLNHDAMYWYRQDPGQGLRLIYYSQIVNDFQKGDIAEGYSVSREKKESFPLTVTSAQKNPTAFYLCASSTSRDRGLMGTQYFGPGTRLTVL.

The chain recombines TRBV30 with TRBJ2-4; TRBD1 might be the D (5 bases). Trimming left V 1 base short and J 4 bases short, with 14 bases between. Per the germline V gene, CDR1 is GTSNPN and CDR2 is SVGIG (reference sequence). This CDR3 comprises 15 residues. The CDR3 region has the DNA TGTGCCTGGAGTGGACAGCACCTTGGTAAAAACATTCAGTACTTC. It translates to CAWSGQHLGKNIQYF.

The chain employs TRBV5-1 and TRBJ1-4, with D perhaps matching TRBD1 (5 bases). Germline V gene sequence: CDR1 SGHRS, CDR2 YFSETQ. With 4 bases removed from V and 1 base from J, the gap between germline ends came to 11 bases. The CDR3 has 15 amino acids. The DNA for the CDR3 is TGCGCCAGCAGCCCCACCCAGGGAACTAATGAAAAACTGTTTTTT. This sequence encodes CASSPTQGTNEKLFF.

The gene calls are TRBV2 and TRBJ1-2, with 7 nucleotides matching TRBD1. J gave up 6 bases and V 6 bases, and 7 bases lay outside the gene matches. In germline, CDR1 is SNHLY, CDR2 FYNNEI. There are 13 residues in the CDR3. The CDR3, as DNA: TGTGCCAGCAGCGAGGGACAGTGGAATGGCTACACCTTC. Amino acids: CASSEGQWNGYTF. Looking up the rest from reference TRBV2 and TRBJ1-2 gives the full variable domain: EPEVTQTPSHQVTQMGQEVILRCVPISNHLYFYWYRQILGQKVEFLVSFYNNEISEKSEIFDDQFSVERPDGSNFTLKIRSTKLEDSAMYFCASSEGQWNGYTFGSGTRLTVV.

The chain employs TRBV7-9 and TRBJ1-2, with 9 bases fitting TRBD1. CDR3 length equals 14 residues. Losses at the gene ends were 6 bases for V and 1 base for J; bases not matched to a gene: 3. Germline V gives CDR1 SEHNR, CDR2 FQNEAQ (reference sequence). CDR3: CASRDRGDNYGYTF. The CDR3 coding sequence is TGTGCCAGCAGGGACAGGGGCGATAACTATGGCTACACCTTC.

The rearrangement joins TRBV18 to TRBJ2-1; D gene ambiguous. The ends were cut back, 2 bases at V and 4 bases at J, with 6 bases in the middle. There are 13 residues in the CDR3. Germline V gene data show CDR1 as KGHSH and CDR2 as LQKENI. As DNA, the CDR3 is TGTGCCAGCTCACCAGAGCTTTACAATGAGCAGTTCTTC. Protein sequence: CASSPELYNEQFF.

This clone has a handful of counts. This chain uses TRBV19 with TRBJ1-4, with D uncertain. Per germline, CDR1 LNHDA and CDR2 SQIVND (reference sequence). The CDR3 spans 16 residues. V was shortened by 3 bases and J by 0 bases, with 11 bases between the two germline ends. The CDR3 protein is CASSILSPPTNEKLFF. The CDR3 DNA reads as TGTGCCAGTAGTATTCTATCTCCCCCAACTAATGAAAAACTGTTTTTT.

This chain joins TRBV6-1 and TRBJ2-1; TRBD1 matches 7 bases. This CDR3 is 14 amino acids long. Germline assignment: CDR1 MNHNS and CDR2 SASEGT. V dropped 0 bases and J dropped 12; count of bases not matched to a gene: 8. This chain's CDR3 is CASSEALGGGGQFF. The CDR3 nucleotides are TGTGCCAGCAGTGAAGCTCTAGGGGGCGGCGGGCAGTTCTTC.

The J gene is TRBJ2-7, the V gene TRBV6-1; 8 bases line up with TRBD1. V trimming: 6 bases; J trimming: 1 base; junction bases outside the gene matches: 5. CDR1 and CDR2 from the germline V gene are MNHNS and SASEGT. The CDR3 is made up of 14 amino acids. CDR3 nucleotide sequence: TGTGCCAGCAGAGGGGACAGGTATTCCTACGAGCAGTACTTC. Translated, it gives CASRGDRYSYEQYF.

This chain connects TRBV7-2 to TRBJ2-7; D is unclear. V was shortened by 3 bases and J by 0 bases, with 9 bases between the two germline ends. The CDR3 totals 14 residues. Germline V gene lookup returns CDR1 SGHTA and CDR2 FQGNSA. CDR3 sequence: CASSFTFGSYEQYF. CDR3 DNA sequence: TGTGCCAGCAGCTTCACGTTCGGCTCCTACGAGCAGTACTTC.

With regard to this clone: Mismatch with germline at one junction end may stem from a read error. The gene calls are TRBV6-1 and TRBJ2-7; 7 bases fit TRBD2. The CDR3 runs 11 residues. Germline-derived CDR1 and CDR2 are MNHNS and SASEGT. The CDR3 region has the DNA TGTGCCAGCAACCCGGGGAGGGAATTGAACTTC. It codes for CASNPGRELNF.

This sequence joins TRBV6-1 and TRBJ2-7; 10 positions agree with TRBD2. There are 14 residues in the CDR3. Looked up from germline, CDR1 is MNHNS and CDR2 is SASEGT. V was clipped by 8 bases and J by 4 bases; unmatched bases: 8. CDR3 residues: CASSPGLAPYEQYF. For the CDR3, the DNA is TGTGCCAGCTCACCGGGACTAGCGCCGTACGAGCAGTACTTC.

The chain employs TRBV6-5 and TRBJ2-7, with 10 positions matching TRBD2. This CDR3 contains 15 residues. CDR1 is MNHEY and CDR2 is SVGAGI in the germline V gene. The junction had 11 bases not matched to a gene; V was cut back by 7 bases and J by 5 bases. CDR3 nucleotide sequence: TGTGCCAGCACAAACCCAAGCGGGGGGGCCCACGAGCAGTACTTC. Its protein is CASTNPSGGAHEQYF.

This clone was recorded once. This sequence joins TRBV5-1 and TRBJ2-5; D perhaps matches TRBD2 (6 bases). CDR1 is SGHRS, CDR2 YFSETQ, per germline. V was cut by 4 bases and J by 11 bases, with 18 bases left in between. This CDR3 contains 13 residues. The CDR3 reads CASSLRDPGEQYF. DNA for the CDR3: TGCGCCAGCAGCCTCCGGGACCCGGGGGAGCAGTACTTC.

This chain uses TRBV9 with TRBJ1-2, with D perhaps TRBD1 (6 bases). Trimming left V 0 bases short and J 3 bases short, with 9 bases between. CDR3 length: 14 amino acids. Germline-derived CDR1 and CDR2 are SGDLS and YYNGEE. Here the CDR3 DNA reads TGTGCCAGCAGCGTAGAACAGGGTGACTATGGCTACACCTTC. Translating it yields CASSVEQGDYGYTF.